The rows below give T cell receptor beta chains drawn from one sample of a study of technical replicates of blood from a few donors. Assay used: immunoSEQ multiplex PCR; TCRdb lists only in-frame clones, some missing. This repertoire shows 70,000 to 95,000 clones, 95% to 98% found once; its top ten account for roughly 0.17%. Sequenced input: T cells isolated from PBMCs. The receptors shown here come from a human donor in good health. CDR3s include the opening cysteine and the closing phenylalanine or tryptophan. The D gene is left open where the match is weak.

len,d_gene,j_gene,v_gene,CDR3nt,CDR3aa
16,TRBD1,TRBJ2-7,TRBV19,TGTGCCAGTAGTCCAACCGGGACAGGGGTAGGTTACGAGCAGTACTTC,CASSPTGTGVGYEQYF
15,-,TRBJ1-5,TRBV2,TGTGCCAGCCGGTTATTTACGGGAGCCAATCAGCCCCAGCATTTT,CASRLFTGANQPQHF
13,-,TRBJ1-4,TRBV9,TGTGCCAGCAGCCCAGGGATCCACGAAAAACTGTTTTTT,CASSPGIHEKLFF
14,TRBD1,TRBJ1-2,TRBV4-1,TGCGCCAGCAGGCCCACAGGGGGGTCGACCGGCTACACCTTC,CASRPTGGSTGYTF
16,-,TRBJ2-7,TRBV28,TGTGCCATTTCCGAGGTTTTCGACAGCCTAACCTACGAGCAGTACTTC,CAISEVFDSLTYEQYF
17,-,TRBJ2-7,TRBV7-9,TGTGCCAGCAGCTTAGGCTGGGGGCAGGGTGCTGACGGCGAGCAGTACTTC,CASSLGWGQGADGEQYF
12,-,TRBJ1-1,TRBV6-5,TGTGCCAGTATAACAGATAGCGGTGAAGCTTTCTTT,CASITDSGEAFF
15,-,TRBJ2-7,TRBV10-3,TGTGCCATCAGTGACTCGGACAGGAGGGGCTACGAGCAGTACTTC,CAISDSDRRGYEQYF
16,TRBD1,TRBJ1-2,TRBV5-5,TGTGCCAGCAGCTCCGCCGGGGGACAGGGAGGCTATGGCTACACCTTC,CASSSAGGQGGYGYTF
13,-,TRBJ2-1,TRBV9,TGTGCCAGCAGCGAGACTTCTCTAAATGAGCAGTTCTTC,CASSETSLNEQFF
13,-,TRBJ2-7,TRBV10-3,TGTGCCAACTGGCCAGGTGACGGCTACGAGCAGTACTTC,CANWPGDGYEQYF
15,TRBD1,TRBJ1-4,TRBV7-9,TGTGCCAGCAGCACCTATCAGGGGGCGCACGAAAAACTGTTTTTT,CASSTYQGAHEKLFF
12,-,TRBJ1-4,TRBV28,TGTGCCAGCAGTTCAATCAATGAAAAACTGTTTTTT,CASSSINEKLFF
16,TRBD2,TRBJ2-1,TRBV5-1,TGCGCCAGCAGGGACCTAAAGAGCGGGAGTTACAATGAGCAGTTCTTC,CASRDLKSGSYNEQFF
14,-,TRBJ2-2,TRBV10-3,TGTGCCATCAGTGACCTTGGGGCTCCCGGGGAGCTGTTTTTT,CAISDLGAPGELFF
16,-,TRBJ1-2,TRBV6-6,TGTGCCAGCAGTTACGACCGGGCAGGGCTACCGGATGGCTACACCTTC,CASSYDRAGLPDGYTF
13,TRBD1,TRBJ1-5,TRBV10-3,TGTGCCAGCCGGACAGGGGGAGGGCAGCCCCAGCATTTT,CASRTGGGQPQHF
14,-,TRBJ1-3,TRBV27,TGTGCCAGCAGTCCGTACAGCTCTGGAAACACCATATATTTT,CASSPYSSGNTIYF